The rows below give T cell receptor beta chains drawn from one sample of a study of blood T cell repertoires in COVID-19. Data came from immunoSEQ multiplex PCR; TCRdb stores just in-frame clones and leaves some out. The table has under 90,000 clones, more than 70% seen once. Material for sequencing was peripheral blood. The origin of the receptors is a man between 70 and 80 years old with active or convalescent COVID-19. The CDR3 runs from the conserved cysteine through the conserved F or W. Each record gives: clone size, V gene, D gene, J gene, CDR3 protein, CDR3 DNA. The D gene is left open where the match is weak. Part of the rows lack a size; the others show once, few, many or a class for expanded clones.

clone size: .
V gene: TRBV7-2
D gene: TRBD2
J gene: TRBJ2-2
CDR3 protein: CASSLLGLAGGSGELFF
CDR3 DNA: TGTGCCAGCAGCCTCTTAGGGCTAGCGGGAGGGTCCGGGGAGCTGTTTTTT

clone size: .
V gene: TRBV6-1
D gene: .
J gene: TRBJ2-1
CDR3 protein: CASSGETFTSYNEQFF
CDR3 DNA: TGTGCCAGCAGTGGCGAAACCTTTACCTCCTACAATGAGCAGTTCTTC

clone size: .
V gene: TRBV21-1
D gene: .
J gene: TRBJ1-1
CDR3 protein: CASSAKNGKDSQNTEAFF
CDR3 DNA: TGTGCCAGCAGCGCAAAAAATGGGAAGGACAGCCAGAACACTGAAGCTTTCTTT

clone size: .
V gene: TRBV5-1
D gene: .
J gene: TRBJ2-7
CDR3 protein: CASSLVDRHEQYF
CDR3 DNA: TGCGCCAGCAGCTTGGTAGACAGGCACGAGCAGTACTTC

clone size: once
V gene: TRBV3-1/TRBV3-2
D gene: .
J gene: TRBJ2-5
CDR3 protein: CASSQGRGVAVKWETQYF
CDR3 DNA: TGTGCCAGCAGCCAAGGGAGGGGAGTAGCGGTTAAGTGGGAGACCCAGTACTTC

clone size: .
V gene: TRBV11-2
D gene: TRBD1
J gene: TRBJ1-4
CDR3 protein: CASSRGHRGANEKLFF
CDR3 DNA: TGTGCCAGCAGCCGGGGGCACAGGGGTGCTAATGAAAAACTGTTTTTT

clone size: once
V gene: TRBV2
D gene: TRBD1
J gene: TRBJ2-5
CDR3 protein: CASSGQGPQTQYF
CDR3 DNA: TGTGCCAGCAGTGGACAGGGCCCACAGACCCAGTACTTC

clone size: .
V gene: TRBV19
D gene: TRBD1
J gene: TRBJ2-1
CDR3 protein: CASSIKDRDKFF
CDR3 DNA: TGTGCCAGTAGTATCAAGGACAGGGATAAGTTCTTC

clone size: .
V gene: TRBV5-1
D gene: TRBD1
J gene: TRBJ2-7
CDR3 protein: CASSLRDRVYEQYF
CDR3 DNA: TGCGCCAGCAGCCTCCGGGACAGGGTCTACGAGCAGTACTTC

clone size: .
V gene: TRBV5-1
D gene: TRBD1
J gene: TRBJ2-5
CDR3 protein: CASSLEQGWETQYF
CDR3 DNA: TGCGCCAGCAGCTTGGAACAGGGGTGGGAGACCCAGTACTTC

clone size: .
V gene: TRBV5-6
D gene: .
J gene: TRBJ2-7
CDR3 protein: CASSLGQGTSEQYF
CDR3 DNA: TGTGCCAGCAGCTTAGGGCAGGGAACCTCCGAGCAGTACTTC

clone size: .
V gene: TRBV11-2
D gene: .
J gene: TRBJ2-5
CDR3 protein: CASSTNQGRETQYF
CDR3 DNA: TGTGCCAGCAGCACGAACCAGGGAAGAGAGACCCAGTACTTC

clone size: .
V gene: TRBV13
D gene: .
J gene: TRBJ2-2
CDR3 protein: CASSWAAGELFF
CDR3 DNA: TGTGCCAGCAGCTGGGCAGCCGGGGAGCTGTTTTTT